This T cell receptor (beta chain) was retrieved from a study of T cell responses to AZD1222 COVID-19 vaccine. General study findings and limits: Possibly, clonal diversity was underestimated; donors were largely white British and included more females. Researchers report vaccine-associated CD4 TCRs spanning spike, with dominance at 160-218 and 743-854. Breadth and depth of Spike-specific TCRs rose after two AZD1222 doses. Close to half of spike-specific TCRs reportedly recognize unmutated variant regions.

About this clone itself: Its antigen is undetermined.

CDR1 and CDR2 (germline): SGHVS, FQNEAQ. CDR3 length: 18 amino acids. J lost 2 bases, V lost 7 bases, and 17 bases had no gene match. TCRdb's copy holds only in-frame clones and misses some; the assay was immunoSEQ multiplex PCR. This sample has approximately 150,000 clones, with more than 80% found just once. The material sequenced was peripheral blood, taken on day 0 of MenACWY control vaccination. The rearrangement uses TRBV7-8 and TRBJ2-1; TRBD2 aligns across 7 bases. This sequence originates from an adult in good health. The chain's CDR3 is CASNNVGGAPRAYNEQFF. CDR3 bases: TGTGCCAGCAATAACGTGGGAGGGGCGCCACGGGCCTACAATGAGCAGTTCTTC.